This TCR beta chain was sequenced for a study of tumor-infiltrating lymphocytes in primary liver carcinoma. At the level of the study: Tumors were stage T1-T3 N0M0, about 4 to 11 cm across. The study, taken as a whole, reports: Only about 7-24% of top clones were detected in each of the five tumor regions.

Unsorted bulk tissue of roughly 17-33 mg yielded co-extracted RNA and DNA. This clonotype was seen a handful of times. Its specificity is not known. The final CDR3 position lacks the conserved phenylalanine or tryptophan, pointing to a likely read error. The researchers produced TCR beta cDNA from approximately 0.45 ug total RNA with a constant-region primer. Generation of the TCR beta libraries relied on three nested multiplex PCR rounds using slightly modified ARM-PCR. Primers for the first two PCR rounds were TRBV1-TRBV30 forward primers and a C-beta reverse primer (roughly 10 cycles per round). TCRdb ran MiXCR on the multiplex PCR reads and lists one entry per CDR3 protein. The table lists some 38,000 distinct CDR3 sequences, roughly 74% of them singletons. The V segment lost 9 bases and the J segment 4 bases; nucleotides outside the gene matches: 4. CDR3 length: 14 amino acids.

The chain recombines TRBV12-3 or TRBV12-4 with TRBJ2-1; 12 bases map to TRBD2. The sequencing input was liver tumor tissue from sampling region 4. As to subset: tumor region T4, right-lateral pole. The clonotype was recovered from a man in his forties with primary liver carcinoma and hepatitis B virus infection. CDR3 coding DNA: TGTGCCAGTATGACTAGCGGGGGATACAATGAGCAGTTCTTA. It specifies CASMTSGGYNEQFL.